A selection of T cell receptor beta chains follows, all from one sample in a study of PD-L1 blockade in urothelial cancer. Assay used: immunoSEQ multiplex PCR; TCRdb lists only in-frame clones, some missing. The sample has around 22,000 clones; around 88% are singletons. This specimen was PBMCs, taken around atezolizumab (anti-PD-L1) treatment. These receptor sequences come from a man in his forties or fifties with urothelial cancer. Both conserved end residues are part of each CDR3. The D gene is left open where the match is weak. Rows give clone size only sometimes, using once, few, many, or a class for an expanded clone.

V: TRBV11-2
J: TRBJ2-7
size: NA
D: NA
DNA: TGTGCCAGCAGCCAAATTCGGGAGCAGTACTTC
CDR3: CASSQIREQYF

V: TRBV7-9
J: TRBJ1-6
size: NA
D: NA
DNA: TGTGCCAGCAGCTTAAGCGACAGCTTCAATTCACCCCTCCACTTT
CDR3: CASSLSDSFNSPLHF

V: TRBV6-5
J: TRBJ2-7
size: NA
D: TRBD1
DNA: TGTGCCAGCAGTGACCTGACAGGGTACGAGCAGTACTTC
CDR3: CASSDLTGYEQYF

V: TRBV29-1
J: TRBJ2-3
size: once
D: TRBD2
DNA: TGCAGCGTTGACGGAGGGAGGGTCACAGATACGCAGTATTTT
CDR3: CSVDGGRVTDTQYF

V: TRBV28
J: TRBJ2-3
size: once
D: TRBD2
DNA: TGTGCCAGCAGTCCTAGCGGGGTAGGGACAGATACGCAGTATTTT
CDR3: CASSPSGVGTDTQYF

V: TRBV27
J: TRBJ2-3
size: once
D: NA
DNA: TGTGCCACCAACCGGCAGGGTTCAGATACGCAGTATTTT
CDR3: CATNRQGSDTQYF

V: TRBV6-1
J: TRBJ1-1
size: NA
D: NA
DNA: TGTGCCAGCAGTGATCAGATAGGCCAGGGGAACACTGAAGCTTTCTTT
CDR3: CASSDQIGQGNTEAFF

V: TRBV18
J: TRBJ2-5
size: NA
D: NA
DNA: TGTGCCAGCTCACCGGACAGACAAGAGACCCAGTACTTC
CDR3: CASSPDRQETQYF

V: TRBV11-2
J: TRBJ1-4
size: NA
D: TRBD1
DNA: TGTGCCAGCAACGTAGGGGGCACGGAAAAACTGTTTTTT
CDR3: CASNVGGTEKLFF

V: TRBV11-2
J: TRBJ2-1
size: NA
D: NA
DNA: TGTGCCAGCAGCTTAGGAGTGGGTGGGGGCCAGGGGCAGTTCTTC
CDR3: CASSLGVGGGQGQFF

V: TRBV6-5
J: TRBJ2-1
size: few
D: TRBD2
DNA: TGTGCCAGCAGTTTACCCTCGACTAGCGGGAGAAATGAGCAGTTCTTC
CDR3: CASSLPSTSGRNEQFF

V: TRBV5-6
J: TRBJ1-4
size: once
D: TRBD1
DNA: TGTGCCAGCAGCCCCGAGGGGACAGCTAATGAAAAACTGTTTTTT
CDR3: CASSPEGTANEKLFF

V: TRBV15
J: TRBJ2-6
size: once
D: NA
DNA: TGTGCCACCAGCAGGGCGGAGGGATACTCTGGGGCCAACGTCCTGACTTTC
CDR3: CATSRAEGYSGANVLTF

V: TRBV7-9
J: TRBJ1-5
size: NA
D: TRBD1
DNA: TGTGCCAGCAGCCCCACCGGGACAGAAAATCAGCCCCAGCATTTT
CDR3: CASSPTGTENQPQHF

V: TRBV5-5
J: TRBJ2-1
size: NA
D: TRBD2
DNA: TGTGCCAGCAGCTCGACTAGCGGGATCTCCTACAATGAGCAGTTCTTC
CDR3: CASSSTSGISYNEQFF

V: TRBV21-1
J: TRBJ1-6
size: NA
D: NA
DNA: TGTGCCAGCAGCAAAGGCTCTCTTCCCCCAGGGCGAGGTAATTCACCCCTCCACTTT
CDR3: CASSKGSLPPGRGNSPLHF

V: TRBV28
J: TRBJ2-5
size: once
D: NA
DNA: TGTGCCAGCAGTTTCTCGGGAGTCTCGTTGGAGACCCAGTACTTC
CDR3: CASSFSGVSLETQYF